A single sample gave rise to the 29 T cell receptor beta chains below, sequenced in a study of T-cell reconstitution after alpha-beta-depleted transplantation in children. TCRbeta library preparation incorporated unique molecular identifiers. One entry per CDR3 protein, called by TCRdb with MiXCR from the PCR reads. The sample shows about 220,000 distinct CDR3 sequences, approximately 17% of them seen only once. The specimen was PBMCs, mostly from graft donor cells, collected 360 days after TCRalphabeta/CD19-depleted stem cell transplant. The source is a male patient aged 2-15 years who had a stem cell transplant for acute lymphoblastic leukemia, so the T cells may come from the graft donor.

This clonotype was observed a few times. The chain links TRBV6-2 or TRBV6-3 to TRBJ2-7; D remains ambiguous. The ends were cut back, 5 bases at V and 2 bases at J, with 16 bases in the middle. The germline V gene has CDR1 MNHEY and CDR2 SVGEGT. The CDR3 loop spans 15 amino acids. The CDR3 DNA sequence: TGTGCCAGCAGTCGAACAGAGGATTTGCCCTACGAGCAGTACTTC. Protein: CASSRTEDLPYEQYF.

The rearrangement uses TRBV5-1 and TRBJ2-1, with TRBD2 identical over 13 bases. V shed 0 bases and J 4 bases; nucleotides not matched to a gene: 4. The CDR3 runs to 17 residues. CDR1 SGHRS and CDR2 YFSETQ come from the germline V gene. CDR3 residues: CASSLVLAGGPYNEQFF. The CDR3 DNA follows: TGCGCCAGCAGCTTGGTACTAGCGGGGGGGCCGTACAATGAGCAGTTCTTC.

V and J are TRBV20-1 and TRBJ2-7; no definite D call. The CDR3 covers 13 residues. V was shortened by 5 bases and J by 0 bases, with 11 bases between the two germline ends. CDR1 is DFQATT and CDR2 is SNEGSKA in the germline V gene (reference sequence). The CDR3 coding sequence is TGCAGTGCTCTACCCGGGTCCTCCTACGAGCAGTACTTC. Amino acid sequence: CSALPGSSYEQYF.

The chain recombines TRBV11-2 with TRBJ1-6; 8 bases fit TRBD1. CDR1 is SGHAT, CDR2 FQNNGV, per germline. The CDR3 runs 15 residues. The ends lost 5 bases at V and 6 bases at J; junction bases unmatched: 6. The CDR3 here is CASSLGDRGNSPLHF. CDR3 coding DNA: TGTGCCAGCAGCCTGGGAGACAGGGGTAATTCACCCCTCCACTTT.

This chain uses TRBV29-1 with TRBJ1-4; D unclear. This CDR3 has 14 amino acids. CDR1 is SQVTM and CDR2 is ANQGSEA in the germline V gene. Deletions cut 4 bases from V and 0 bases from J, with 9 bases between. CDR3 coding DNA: TGCAGCGTTGCGTCCCTATCAACTAATGAAAAACTGTTTTTT. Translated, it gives CSVASLSTNEKLFF.

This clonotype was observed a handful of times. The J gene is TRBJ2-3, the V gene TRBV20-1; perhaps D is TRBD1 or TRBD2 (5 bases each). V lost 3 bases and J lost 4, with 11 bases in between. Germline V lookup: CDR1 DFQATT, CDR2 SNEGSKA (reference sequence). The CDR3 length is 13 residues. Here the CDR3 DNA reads TGCAGTGCTAGCGAACCGGGGCCAGATACGCAGTATTTT. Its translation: CSASEPGPDTQYF.

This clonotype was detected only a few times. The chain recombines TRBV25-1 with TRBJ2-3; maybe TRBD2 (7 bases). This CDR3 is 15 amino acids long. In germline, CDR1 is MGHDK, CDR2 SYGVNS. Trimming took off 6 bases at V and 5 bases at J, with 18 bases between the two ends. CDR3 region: CASSPRGAREDTQYF. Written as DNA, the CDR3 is TGTGCCAGCAGCCCCCGGGGGGCGCGTGAAGATACGCAGTATTTT.

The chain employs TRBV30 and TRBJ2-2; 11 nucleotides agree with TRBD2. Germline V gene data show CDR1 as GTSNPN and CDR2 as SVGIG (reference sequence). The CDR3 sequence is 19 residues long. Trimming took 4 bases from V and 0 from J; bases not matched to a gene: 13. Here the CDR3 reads CAWKKESSGGPANTGELFF. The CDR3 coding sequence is TGTGCCTGGAAGAAAGAATCTAGCGGGGGGCCCGCGAACACCGGGGAGCTGTTTTTT.

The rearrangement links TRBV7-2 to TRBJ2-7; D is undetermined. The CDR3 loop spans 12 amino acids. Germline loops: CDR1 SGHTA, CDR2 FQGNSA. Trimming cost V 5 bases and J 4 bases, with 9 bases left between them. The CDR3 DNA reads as TGTGCCAGCAGCGCAACCTTATACGAGCAGTACTTC. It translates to CASSATLYEQYF.

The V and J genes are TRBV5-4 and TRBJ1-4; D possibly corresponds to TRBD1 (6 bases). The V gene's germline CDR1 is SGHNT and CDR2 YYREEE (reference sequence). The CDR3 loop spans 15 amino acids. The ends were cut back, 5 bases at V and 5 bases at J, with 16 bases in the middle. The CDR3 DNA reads TGTGCCAGCAGTCTCAGCACAGGGCCAAATGAAAAACTGTTTTTT. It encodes CASSLSTGPNEKLFF. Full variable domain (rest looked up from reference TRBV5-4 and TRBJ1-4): ETGVTQSPTHLIKTRGQQVTLRCSSQSGHNTVSWYQQALGQGPQFIFQYYREEENGRGNFPPRFSGLQFPNYSSELNVNALELDDSALYLCASSLSTGPNEKLFFGSGTQLSVL.

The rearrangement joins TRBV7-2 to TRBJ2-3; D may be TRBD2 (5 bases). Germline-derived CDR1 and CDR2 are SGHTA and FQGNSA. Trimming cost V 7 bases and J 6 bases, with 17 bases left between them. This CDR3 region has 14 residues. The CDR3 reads CASTREGFGDTQYF. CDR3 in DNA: TGTGCCAGCACCCGGGAAGGATTTGGTGATACGCAGTATTTT.

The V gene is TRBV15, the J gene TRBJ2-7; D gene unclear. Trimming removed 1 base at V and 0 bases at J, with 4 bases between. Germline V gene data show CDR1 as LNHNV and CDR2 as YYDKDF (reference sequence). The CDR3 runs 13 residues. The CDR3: CATSRGLSYEQYF. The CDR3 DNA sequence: TGTGCCACCAGCAGAGGACTCTCCTACGAGCAGTACTTC.

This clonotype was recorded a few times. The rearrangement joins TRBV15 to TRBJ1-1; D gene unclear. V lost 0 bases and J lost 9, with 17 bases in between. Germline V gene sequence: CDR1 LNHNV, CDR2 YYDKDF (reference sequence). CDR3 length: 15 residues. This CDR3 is CATSREGSGNNQAFF. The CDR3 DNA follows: TGTGCCACCAGCAGAGAGGGGAGCGGCAATAATCAAGCTTTCTTT.

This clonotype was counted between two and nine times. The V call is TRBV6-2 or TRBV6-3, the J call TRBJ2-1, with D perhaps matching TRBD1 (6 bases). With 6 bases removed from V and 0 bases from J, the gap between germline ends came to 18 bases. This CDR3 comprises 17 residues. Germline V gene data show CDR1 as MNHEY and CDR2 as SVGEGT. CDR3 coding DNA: TGTGCCAGCAGGAGGCACAGGGCACGCAGCTCCTACAATGAGCAGTTCTTC. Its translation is CASRRHRARSSYNEQFF.

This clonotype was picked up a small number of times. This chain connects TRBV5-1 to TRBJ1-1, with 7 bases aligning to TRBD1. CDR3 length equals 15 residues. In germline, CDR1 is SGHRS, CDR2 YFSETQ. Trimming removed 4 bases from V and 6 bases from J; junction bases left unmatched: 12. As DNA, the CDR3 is TGCGCCAGCAGCCTGCAAGGAGGGACAGACCCTGAAGCTTTCTTT. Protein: CASSLQGGTDPEAFF.

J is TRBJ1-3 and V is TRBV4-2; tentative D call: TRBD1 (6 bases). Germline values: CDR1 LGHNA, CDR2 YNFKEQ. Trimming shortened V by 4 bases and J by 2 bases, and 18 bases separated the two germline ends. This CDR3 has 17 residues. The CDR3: CASSPQAMNRAGNTIYF. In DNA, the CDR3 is TGTGCCAGCAGCCCTCAAGCAATGAACAGGGCTGGAAACACCATATATTTT.

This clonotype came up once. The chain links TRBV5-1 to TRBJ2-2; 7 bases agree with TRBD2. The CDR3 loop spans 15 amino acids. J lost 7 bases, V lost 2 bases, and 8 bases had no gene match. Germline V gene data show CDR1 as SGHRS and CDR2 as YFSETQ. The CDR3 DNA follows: TGCGCCAGCAGCTTTGGCGGGGGATTCGACGGGGAGCTGTTTTTT. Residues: CASSFGGGFDGELFF.

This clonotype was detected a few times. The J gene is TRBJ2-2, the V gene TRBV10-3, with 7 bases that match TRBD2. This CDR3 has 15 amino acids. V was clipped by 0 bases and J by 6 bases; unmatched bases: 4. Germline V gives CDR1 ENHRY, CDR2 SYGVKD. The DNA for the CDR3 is TGTGCCATCAGTGAGTCTGCGGGGGTACCCGGGGAGCTGTTTTTT. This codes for CAISESAGVPGELFF.

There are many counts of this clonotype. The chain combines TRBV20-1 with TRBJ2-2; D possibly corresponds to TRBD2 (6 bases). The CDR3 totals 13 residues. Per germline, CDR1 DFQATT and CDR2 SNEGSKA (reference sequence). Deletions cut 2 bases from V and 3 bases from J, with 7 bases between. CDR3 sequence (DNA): TGCAGTGCTAGATCGGGGGACACCGGGGAGCTGTTTTTT. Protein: CSARSGDTGELFF.

CDR3 loop: CSVEDSWGGEQYF. The CDR3 DNA is TGCAGCGTTGAAGACTCTTGGGGAGGCGAGCAGTACTTC. V is TRBV29-1 and J is TRBJ2-7, with D perhaps TRBD2 (6 bases). The CDR3 is 13 residues long. The V end lost 0 bases, the J end lost 6 bases, and 12 bases lay between the germline ends. Germline loops: CDR1 SQVTM, CDR2 ANQGSEA.

DNA of the CDR3: TGCGCCAGCATTTGTACGAGGGACTCTGGCTGTGGTGGCTACACCTTC. It is translated as CASICTRDSGCGGYTF. The J gene is TRBJ1-2, the V gene TRBV5-1, with D maybe TRBD1 (5 bases). Germline loops: CDR1 SGHRS, CDR2 YFSETQ. Trimming shortened V by 6 bases and J by 7 bases, and 25 bases separated the two germline ends. The CDR3 extends over 16 amino acids.

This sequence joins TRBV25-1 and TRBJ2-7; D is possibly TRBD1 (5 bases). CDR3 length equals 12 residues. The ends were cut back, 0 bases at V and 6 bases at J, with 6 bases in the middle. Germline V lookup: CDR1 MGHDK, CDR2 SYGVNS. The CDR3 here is CASSEYRGEQYF. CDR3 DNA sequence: TGTGCCAGCAGTGAATATAGGGGCGAGCAGTACTTC.

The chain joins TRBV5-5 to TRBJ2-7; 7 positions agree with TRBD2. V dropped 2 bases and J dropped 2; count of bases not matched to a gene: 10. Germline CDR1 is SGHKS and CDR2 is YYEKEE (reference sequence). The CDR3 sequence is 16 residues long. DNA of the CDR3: TGTGCCAGCAGCTTTATTTCCCAGCGGGGAACCTACGAGCAGTACTTC. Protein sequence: CASSFISQRGTYEQYF.

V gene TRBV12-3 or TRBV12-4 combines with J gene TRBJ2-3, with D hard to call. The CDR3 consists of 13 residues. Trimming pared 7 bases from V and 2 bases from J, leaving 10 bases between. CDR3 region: CASIDTYTDTQYF. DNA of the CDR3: TGTGCCAGCATCGATACTTACACAGATACGCAGTATTTT.

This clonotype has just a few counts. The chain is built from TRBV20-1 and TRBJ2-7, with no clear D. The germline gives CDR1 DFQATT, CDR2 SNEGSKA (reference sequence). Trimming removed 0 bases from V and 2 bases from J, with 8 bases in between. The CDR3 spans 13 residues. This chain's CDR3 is CSARDIFTYEQYF. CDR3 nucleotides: TGCAGTGCTAGAGATATCTTTACCTACGAGCAGTACTTC.

The CDR3 sequence: CASSSGPLEQYF. The CDR3 DNA sequence: TGCGCCAGCAGCTCGGGTCCTCTCGAGCAGTACTTC. This sequence joins TRBV5-1 and TRBJ2-7, with D uncertain. V was clipped by 3 bases and J by 6 bases, with 10 bases between them. Germline lookup yields CDR1 SGHRS and CDR2 YFSETQ. There are 12 residues in the CDR3.

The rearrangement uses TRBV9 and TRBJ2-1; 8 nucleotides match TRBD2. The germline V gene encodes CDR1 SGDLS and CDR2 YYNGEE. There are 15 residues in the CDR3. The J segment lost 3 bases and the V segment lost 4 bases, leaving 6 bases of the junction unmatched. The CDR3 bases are TGTGCCAGCAGCCCGAGGACTAGCATCTACAATGAGCAGTTCTTC. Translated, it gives CASSPRTSIYNEQFF.

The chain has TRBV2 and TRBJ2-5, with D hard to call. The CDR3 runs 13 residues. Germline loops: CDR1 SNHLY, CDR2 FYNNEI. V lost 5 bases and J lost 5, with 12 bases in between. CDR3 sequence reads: CASSMTAWETQYF. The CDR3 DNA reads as TGTGCCAGCAGTATGACTGCGTGGGAGACCCAGTACTTC. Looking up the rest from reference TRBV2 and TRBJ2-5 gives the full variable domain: EPEVTQTPSHQVTQMGQEVILRCVPISNHLYFYWYRQILGQKVEFLVSFYNNEISEKSEIFDDQFSVERPDGSNFTLKIRSTKLEDSAMYFCASSMTAWETQYFGPGTRLLVL.

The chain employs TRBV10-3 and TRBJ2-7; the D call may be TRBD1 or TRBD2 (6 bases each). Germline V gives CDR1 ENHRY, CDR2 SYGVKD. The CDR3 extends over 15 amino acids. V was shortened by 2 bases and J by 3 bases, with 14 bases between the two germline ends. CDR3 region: CAISERGAGDYEQYF. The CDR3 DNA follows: TGTGCCATCAGTGAGAGGGGGGCAGGGGACTACGAGCAGTACTTC.